These T cell receptor beta chains were read from a single sample in a study of T cells after yellow fever vaccination. TCRdb re-called the 5' RACE reads with MiXCR, one entry per CDR3 protein. The repertoire holds under 550,000 distinct CDR3 sequences, with 20% to 25% as singletons. The material was PBMCs, obtained 21 days after the first yellow fever vaccination. The receptors were gathered from a man between 18 and 35 years old who received the YFV17D yellow fever vaccine. The CDR3 runs from the conserved cysteine through the conserved F or W. Each record gives: J gene, D gene, clone size, CDR3 length, V gene, CDR3 DNA, CDR3 protein. The D gene is left open where the match is weak. Clone size is stated in some rows and not others, as once, few, many or a class when expanded.

j_call: TRBJ2-5; d_call: TRBD1; clone_size: NA; cdr3_length: 13; v_call: TRBV7-3; cdr3_nt: TGTGCCAGCAGCACCCGGACAGGGGAGACCCAGTACTTC; cdr3_aa: CASSTRTGETQYF
j_call: TRBJ2-7; d_call: NA; clone_size: NA; cdr3_length: 13; v_call: TRBV6-1; cdr3_nt: TGTGCCAACGGCCCCTCCGGGGGTTACGAGCAGTACTTC; cdr3_aa: CANGPSGGYEQYF
j_call: TRBJ2-6; d_call: NA; clone_size: NA; cdr3_length: 13; v_call: TRBV6-2/TRBV6-3; cdr3_nt: TGTGCCAGCAAATACTCTGGGGCCAACGTCCTGACTTTC; cdr3_aa: CASKYSGANVLTF
j_call: TRBJ2-1; d_call: TRBD1; clone_size: few; cdr3_length: 15; v_call: TRBV5-1; cdr3_nt: TGCGCCAGCACACGGACAGGGGACACCTACAATGAGCAGTTCTTC; cdr3_aa: CASTRTGDTYNEQFF
j_call: TRBJ1-5; d_call: NA; clone_size: NA; cdr3_length: 15; v_call: TRBV7-8; cdr3_nt: TGTGCCAGCAGCTTAAGTCAGAGTAGCAATCAGCCCCAGCATTTT; cdr3_aa: CASSLSQSSNQPQHF
j_call: TRBJ2-3; d_call: NA; clone_size: few; cdr3_length: 12; v_call: TRBV20-1; cdr3_nt: TGCAGTGCTACTCGTGTCACAGATACGCAGTATTTT; cdr3_aa: CSATRVTDTQYF
j_call: TRBJ2-1; d_call: NA; clone_size: many; cdr3_length: 12; v_call: TRBV5-1; cdr3_nt: TGCGCCAGCAGCTCGGACCGCAATGAGCAGTTCTTC; cdr3_aa: CASSSDRNEQFF
j_call: TRBJ2-4; d_call: NA; clone_size: few; cdr3_length: 13; v_call: TRBV29-1; cdr3_nt: TGCAGCGTTGAAGGGGAGGCCAAAAACATTCAGTACTTC; cdr3_aa: CSVEGEAKNIQYF
j_call: TRBJ2-1; d_call: NA; clone_size: NA; cdr3_length: 9; v_call: TRBV6-2/TRBV6-3; cdr3_nt: TGTGCCAGCACGCATGAGCAGTTCTTC; cdr3_aa: CASTHEQFF
j_call: TRBJ1-1; d_call: NA; clone_size: few; cdr3_length: 13; v_call: TRBV5-5; cdr3_nt: TGTGCCAGCAGCTTGACAGTACCCTCTGAAGCTTTCTTT; cdr3_aa: CASSLTVPSEAFF
j_call: TRBJ1-5; d_call: NA; clone_size: few; cdr3_length: 14; v_call: TRBV20-1; cdr3_nt: TGCAGTGCTACAGGGACTTATAGCAATCAGCCCCAGCATTTT; cdr3_aa: CSATGTYSNQPQHF
j_call: TRBJ2-7; d_call: NA; clone_size: NA; cdr3_length: 12; v_call: TRBV7-2; cdr3_nt: TGTGCCAGCAGCTCAAACCGTTACGAGCAGTACTTC; cdr3_aa: CASSSNRYEQYF
j_call: TRBJ2-7; d_call: TRBD2; clone_size: few; cdr3_length: 15; v_call: TRBV4-1; cdr3_nt: TGCGCCAGCAGCCATTCGGAGACTAGCGCAAGGGAGCAGTACTTC; cdr3_aa: CASSHSETSAREQYF
j_call: TRBJ2-2; d_call: NA; clone_size: few; cdr3_length: 15; v_call: TRBV4-3; cdr3_nt: TGCGCCAGCAGCCAACCCCCCGGGAACACCGGGGAGCTGTTTTTT; cdr3_aa: CASSQPPGNTGELFF
j_call: TRBJ1-1; d_call: TRBD1; clone_size: few; cdr3_length: 14; v_call: TRBV5-1; cdr3_nt: TGCGCCAGCAGCCCACAGGGGGGGAACACTGAAGCTTTCTTT; cdr3_aa: CASSPQGGNTEAFF
j_call: TRBJ2-3; d_call: NA; clone_size: many; cdr3_length: 13; v_call: TRBV7-8; cdr3_nt: TGTGCCAGCAGCTTAACTAGCCCAGATACGCAGTATTTT; cdr3_aa: CASSLTSPDTQYF
j_call: TRBJ2-1; d_call: NA; clone_size: NA; cdr3_length: 15; v_call: TRBV9; cdr3_nt: TGTGCCAGCACCAACCCGGGGAGTACCTACAATGAGCAGTTCTTC; cdr3_aa: CASTNPGSTYNEQFF
j_call: TRBJ2-2; d_call: NA; clone_size: NA; cdr3_length: 14; v_call: TRBV4-3; cdr3_nt: TGCGCCAGCAGCCAAGGAAGCTTCACCGGGGAGCTGTTTTTT; cdr3_aa: CASSQGSFTGELFF
j_call: TRBJ1-5; d_call: NA; clone_size: NA; cdr3_length: 16; v_call: TRBV6-1; cdr3_nt: TGTGCCAGCAGTCCATGGACGTCTAGGGGCAATCAGCCCCAGCATTTT; cdr3_aa: CASSPWTSRGNQPQHF
j_call: TRBJ1-2; d_call: NA; clone_size: NA; cdr3_length: 14; v_call: TRBV4-1; cdr3_nt: TGCGCCAGCAGCCAAGATGGACAGTTCTATGGCTACACCTTC; cdr3_aa: CASSQDGQFYGYTF
j_call: TRBJ1-5; d_call: NA; clone_size: NA; cdr3_length: 18; v_call: TRBV5-3; cdr3_nt: TGTGCCAGAAGCTTTCCCGTCGGATTCTATAGTAGCAATCAGCCCCAGCATTTT; cdr3_aa: CARSFPVGFYSSNQPQHF
j_call: TRBJ1-2; d_call: NA; clone_size: NA; cdr3_length: 13; v_call: TRBV6-5; cdr3_nt: TGTGCCAGCAGTTACTCGACTCGCTATGGCTACACCTTC; cdr3_aa: CASSYSTRYGYTF
j_call: TRBJ2-1; d_call: TRBD2; clone_size: NA; cdr3_length: 16; v_call: TRBV11-2; cdr3_nt: TGTGCCAGCAGCTTGGCCGGGACTACCCCCTACAATGAGCAGTTCTTC; cdr3_aa: CASSLAGTTPYNEQFF
j_call: TRBJ2-2; d_call: NA; clone_size: NA; cdr3_length: 16; v_call: TRBV12-3/TRBV12-4; cdr3_nt: TGTGCCAGCACACACCTTCGGAGCATCGGCGCCGGGGAGCTGTTTTTT; cdr3_aa: CASTHLRSIGAGELFF
j_call: TRBJ2-1; d_call: NA; clone_size: NA; cdr3_length: 15; v_call: TRBV10-3; cdr3_nt: TGTGCCATCAGTGGGGGGACGGACCTGGACTACGAGCAGTTCTTC; cdr3_aa: CAISGGTDLDYEQFF
j_call: TRBJ2-1; d_call: TRBD2; clone_size: many; cdr3_length: 15; v_call: TRBV7-2; cdr3_nt: TGTGCCAGCAGCCCCTATACCGGACTAGCCGATGAGCAGTTCTTC; cdr3_aa: CASSPYTGLADEQFF
j_call: TRBJ2-7; d_call: TRBD1; clone_size: few; cdr3_length: 14; v_call: TRBV12-3/TRBV12-4; cdr3_nt: TGTGCCAGCGGGGGGACAGGTATACCGTCCGAGCAGTACTTC; cdr3_aa: CASGGTGIPSEQYF
j_call: TRBJ2-7; d_call: NA; clone_size: few; cdr3_length: 18; v_call: TRBV11-2; cdr3_nt: TGTGCCAGCAGCCCCATTGGTAGGGGTCAGGGTGAGGTCTACGAGCAGTACTTC; cdr3_aa: CASSPIGRGQGEVYEQYF
j_call: TRBJ1-5; d_call: NA; clone_size: few; cdr3_length: 12; v_call: TRBV2; cdr3_nt: TGTGCCAGCAGTAAGGGGGATCAGCCCCAGCATTTT; cdr3_aa: CASSKGDQPQHF
j_call: TRBJ2-2; d_call: NA; clone_size: few; cdr3_length: 17; v_call: TRBV20-1; cdr3_nt: TGCAGTGCTAGGAGGTCGGGGGGCCATTCGAACACCGGGGAGCTGTTTTTT; cdr3_aa: CSARRSGGHSNTGELFF
j_call: TRBJ1-2; d_call: NA; clone_size: few; cdr3_length: 14; v_call: TRBV19; cdr3_nt: TGTGCCAGTAGTGCTATTACAGAGAACTATGGCTACACCTTC; cdr3_aa: CASSAITENYGYTF
j_call: TRBJ1-5; d_call: TRBD1; clone_size: NA; cdr3_length: 14; v_call: TRBV10-3; cdr3_nt: TGTGCCATCAGTAGGACAGGGAGCAATCAGCCCCAGCATTTT; cdr3_aa: CAISRTGSNQPQHF
j_call: TRBJ2-2; d_call: NA; clone_size: few; cdr3_length: 15; v_call: TRBV12-3/TRBV12-4; cdr3_nt: TGTGCCAGCAGTTACCACAAACAGGGAACCGGGGAGCTGTTTTTT; cdr3_aa: CASSYHKQGTGELFF
j_call: TRBJ2-7; d_call: TRBD2; clone_size: NA; cdr3_length: 17; v_call: TRBV5-1; cdr3_nt: TGCGCCAGCAGCCCAGGACTAGCGGGTAAGGATGACTACGAGCAGTACTTC; cdr3_aa: CASSPGLAGKDDYEQYF
j_call: TRBJ2-7; d_call: NA; clone_size: NA; cdr3_length: 16; v_call: TRBV20-1; cdr3_nt: TGCAGTGCCGCCCGCACCGCGGCAGGGCTCTACTACGAGCAGTACTTC; cdr3_aa: CSAARTAAGLYYEQYF
j_call: TRBJ2-5; d_call: TRBD2; clone_size: NA; cdr3_length: 16; v_call: TRBV5-1; cdr3_nt: TGCGCCAGCAGCTTGGGAAGCGGGGGTATACAAGAGACCCAGTACTTC; cdr3_aa: CASSLGSGGIQETQYF